The source of this TCR beta chain is a study of blood T cell repertoires in COVID-19. This CDR3 is 15 amino acids long. From germline, CDR1 is SEHNR and CDR2 FQNEAQ (reference sequence). Trimming stripped 5 bases from V and 4 bases from J, with 17 bases between. TCRdb's table, derived via immunoSEQ multiplex PCR, lists solely in-frame clones and lacks some. The sample includes about 110,000 clones, around four fifths of them seen just once. The receptor was derived from a woman aged 70-85 years with acute or convalescent COVID-19. The specimen sequenced was peripheral blood. The chain carries TRBV7-9 and TRBJ2-5; TRBD2 is a possible D gene (7 bases). This CDR3 is CASSLTSGGRETQYF. The DNA of the CDR3 is TGTGCCAGCAGCCTCACTTCGGGGGGCCGAGAGACCCAGTACTTC.